Here is one T cell receptor (beta chain) with its context. The data originate from a study of blood T cell repertoires in COVID-19. On the study more broadly: In each case, the material was cDNA or gDNA derived from T cells, B-cell-depleted T cells, or PBMCs.

As originally analysed: Reference gene primer amplification gave nucleated cell count estimates. Only in-frame clones appear in the TCRdb table, and some are missing; sequencing was by immunoSEQ multiplex PCR. The V and J calls and clone size are taken from that table; D and trimming were inferred from the DNA. The table has approximately 230,000 clones, around 84% seen once. This receptor was identified in a man aged 25 to 45 with active or convalescent COVID-19. Material for sequencing was peripheral blood.

The CDR3 loop is CASSMGPGGNTEAFF. CDR3 bases: TGTGCCAGTAGTATGGGGCCAGGGGGGAACACTGAAGCTTTCTTT. J is TRBJ1-1 and V is TRBV19; 7 bases are a match to TRBD1. Germline values: CDR1 LNHDA, CDR2 SQIVND (reference sequence). Trimming at V came to 3 bases and at J to 1 base, leaving 5 bases not matched to a gene. This CDR3 region has 15 residues.